The clone carrying this T cell receptor (beta chain) was recorded a few times. This sample is drawn from a study of beta chain features in type 1 diabetes. The V and J ends lost 2 bases and 6 bases, in that order; junction bases with no gene match: 7. The CDR3 is 16 residues long. The germline CDR1 and CDR2 sequences are SGDLS and YYNGEE. The investigators reverse transcribed all of the isolated RNA, so they sequenced expressed TCRB transcripts. The protocol was immunoSEQ multiplex PCR, while the TCRdb copy is restricted to in-frame clones and leaves out a portion. The data contain about 400,000 clones, around 13% of them singletons.

The sample taken for sequencing was naive CD4+ T cells from blood. V and J are TRBV9 and TRBJ2-3, with 12 nucleotides matching TRBD2. This TCR came from a man younger than 35 in good health. The CDR3 sequence: CASSVSSGRAPDTQYF. The DNA of the CDR3 is TGTGCCAGCAGCGTTTCTAGCGGGAGGGCGCCCGATACGCAGTATTTT.